The clone carrying this T cell receptor (beta chain) was detected a few times. Original processing notes: It was from reference gene primer amplification that nucleated cell counts were estimated. Sequenced by immunoSEQ multiplex PCR; TCRdb stores in-frame clones only, minus some. V and J calls plus clone size are reproduced from that table; the DNA served to infer D and trimming. Of under 150,000 clones listed, around 80% are singletons. This CDR3 has 14 residues. The germline gives CDR1 KGHSH, CDR2 LQKENI. Losses at the gene ends were 5 bases for V and 0 bases for J; bases not matched to a gene: 3. The record originates from a study of blood T cell repertoires in COVID-19. Across the whole study: The study drew acute and convalescent COVID-19 samples from the United States, Italy and Spain. Nucleic acid was either cDNA or gDNA, and it came from T cells, B-cell-depleted T cells, or PBMCs.

Sequencing was carried out using peripheral blood. The origin of this receptor is an elderly man with acute or convalescent COVID-19. This chain uses TRBV18 with TRBJ1-1; TRBD1 agrees at 7 bases. Here the CDR3 DNA reads TGTGCCAGCTCAAGGGGACAGCTGAACACTGAAGCTTTCTTT. Amino acid sequence: CASSRGQLNTEAFF.